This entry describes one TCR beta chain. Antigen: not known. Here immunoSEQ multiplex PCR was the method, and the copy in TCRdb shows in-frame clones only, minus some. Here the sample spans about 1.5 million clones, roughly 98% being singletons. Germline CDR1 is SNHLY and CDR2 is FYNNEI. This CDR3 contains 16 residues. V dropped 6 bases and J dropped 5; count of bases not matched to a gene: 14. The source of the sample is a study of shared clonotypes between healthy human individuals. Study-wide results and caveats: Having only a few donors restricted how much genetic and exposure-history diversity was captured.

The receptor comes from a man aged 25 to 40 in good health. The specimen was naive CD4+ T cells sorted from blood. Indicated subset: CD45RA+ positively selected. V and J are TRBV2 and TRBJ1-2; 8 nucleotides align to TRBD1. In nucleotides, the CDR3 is TGTGCCAGCAGCCCACGGACCGGGACAGGACCTTATGGCTACACCTTC. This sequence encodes CASSPRTGTGPYGYTF.